The entry that follows covers one TCR beta chain sequence. The antigen is unknown. This sample stems from a study of CXCR3-negative and CXCR3-positive naive CD8 T cells. Study-level findings and limits: Whereas both naive subsets had comparably high diversity, memory CD8+ cells had much lower diversity.

The CDR3 sequence is 14 residues long. Per the germline V gene, CDR1 is MDHEN and CDR2 is SYDVKM. With 290,000 or so cells each, the CD8+ T cell subsets were individually sorted in triplicate. The libraries of TRB cDNA were constructed through 5' RACE using UMI labels. No DNA is given; TCRdb re-called the 5' RACE reads and lists each CDR3 protein once. The clone table shows approximately 20,000 distinct CDR3 sequences, with the ten largest holding 15% to 25%. Sequencing input: memory CD8+ T cells from blood. This clonotype originated in a human donor in good health. Some clones in this sample may be carry-over from other donors' samples. This chain joins TRBV28 and TRBJ1-5. The CDR3 spells CASSLRQGFQPQHF.